This T cell receptor (beta chain) was sequenced during a study of long-term antiretroviral therapy in people with HIV. Germline V CDR1 and CDR2: SNHLY, FYNNEI. V dropped 9 bases and J dropped 8; count of bases not matched to a gene: 19. CDR3 length: 16 residues. At survey level, the immunoSEQ assay was run in its v3.0 version. Produced via immunoSEQ multiplex PCR; TCRdb's table is partial and in-frame only. The sample holds about 10,000 clones, about 81% seen once. The origin of this receptor is a man in his forties with HIV. This chain joins TRBV2 and TRBJ1-2; 9 bases are a match to TRBD1. The sample was unsorted PBMCs, taken 0.7 years after starting antiretroviral therapy. The CDR3 region has the DNA TGTGCCAGTACTAGTCAACCGGGACAGGGACTCGGCGGCTACACCTTC. Amino acid sequence: CASTSQPGQGLGGYTF.